These 8 T cell receptor beta chains were all obtained from the same sample, sequenced in a study of blood T cell repertoires in COVID-19. Clones were read by immunoSEQ multiplex PCR, and TCRdb kept only the in-frame ones, dropping some. The sample has some 180,000 clones; 75% to 80% are singletons. Sample: peripheral blood. Receptor source: a woman aged 45-60 years with active or convalescent COVID-19.

The V call is TRBV2, the J call TRBJ2-3; D not resolved. Trimming shortened V by 0 bases and J by 1 base, and 14 bases separated the two germline ends. Germline V gene sequence: CDR1 SNHLY, CDR2 FYNNEI. This CDR3 has 17 residues. CDR3 sequence reads: CASSEAHGLVGTDTQYF. CDR3 coding DNA: TGTGCCAGCAGTGAAGCGCACGGTCTCGTGGGCACAGATACGCAGTATTTT.

The chain employs TRBV30 and TRBJ2-1; 13 bases map to TRBD2. CDR3 length: 15 residues. J was trimmed by 9 bases and V by 2 bases; bases with no gene match: 7. Germline CDR1 is GTSNPN and CDR2 is SVGIG (reference sequence). The CDR3 region is CAWSPGLAGAPEQFF. The CDR3 region has the DNA TGTGCCTGGAGTCCCGGACTAGCGGGAGCCCCTGAGCAGTTCTTC.

The chain is built from TRBV6-2 or TRBV6-3 and TRBJ1-5; 9 bases match TRBD1. With V trimmed by 5 bases and J by 6 bases, 5 bases remained unmatched. Germline V gene lookup returns CDR1 MNHEY and CDR2 SVGEGT. This CDR3 spans 14 amino acids. CDR3 bases: TGTGCCAGCAGTCGAACAGGGGGCACTCAGCCCCAGCATTTT. It specifies CASSRTGGTQPQHF.

The rearrangement joins TRBV6-2 or TRBV6-3 to TRBJ1-1; no clear D. CDR3 length: 14 residues. Germline CDR1 is MNHEY and CDR2 is SVGEGT. With 2 bases removed from V and 0 bases from J, the gap between germline ends came to 7 bases. The CDR3: CASSYELVNTEAFF. CDR3 nucleotides: TGTGCCAGCAGTTACGAGTTGGTGAACACTGAAGCTTTCTTT.

The chain recombines TRBV4-1 with TRBJ2-1, with D possibly TRBD2 on 5 matching bases. Trimming shortened V by 3 bases and J by 3 bases, and 6 bases separated the two germline ends. CDR3 length equals 13 residues. CDR1 and CDR2 (germline): MGHRA, YSYEKL. CDR3 coding DNA: TGCGCCAGCAGCCATGAGGGCTACAATGAGCAGTTCTTC. This encodes CASSHEGYNEQFF.

V and J are TRBV5-6 and TRBJ2-5; 10 nucleotides agree with TRBD1. After removal of 0 bases from V and 12 bases from J, the junction contained 2 bases not matched to a gene. The CDR3 contains 12 residues. Germline V CDR1 and CDR2: SGHDT, YYEEEE. CDR3 protein: CASSLGGTGEYF. The CDR3 coding sequence is TGTGCCAGCAGCTTGGGTGGGACAGGGGAGTACTTC.

The rearrangement uses TRBV29-1 and TRBJ2-7, with D possibly being TRBD2 (7 bases). The CDR3 spans 16 residues. Germline V gene sequence: CDR1 SQVTM, CDR2 ANQGSEA. Between the trimmed V and J ends, which lost 0 bases and 4 bases, there was a span of 19 bases. CDR3 sequence reads: CSVEEGGGGDTYEQYF. DNA for the CDR3: TGCAGCGTTGAAGAAGGGGGAGGGGGAGACACGTACGAGCAGTACTTC.

To note about this clone: Just one base apart from a much larger clone, this may be a read error. This chain joins TRBV6-5 and TRBJ2-7; D is unresolved. The CDR3 runs 11 residues. Trimming left V 5 bases short and J 4 bases short, with 6 bases between. CDR1 is MNHEY and CDR2 is SVGAGI in the germline V gene. CDR3 sequence reads: CASSPRYEQYF. For the CDR3, the DNA is TGTGCCAGCAGTCCTCGTTACGAGCAGTACTTC.